This TCR beta chain derives from a study of beta chain features in type 1 diabetes (dated by TCRdb to the late 2010s). In the study overall: No differences in mean age, gender distribution, total cell number or subset yield were found between patients and healthy donors. The study compared the TCRB repertoires of sorted circulating CD4+ T cell subsets in recently diagnosed type 1 diabetes patients with those in matched healthy donors. A total of some 100,000,000 sorted cells were examined across all samples, and the number of cells per subset was strongly correlated with RNA yield. Regulatory and stem cell-like memory subsets were obtained from only 8 patients and roughly eight healthy donors, while naive and central memory subsets were obtained from all 28 donors.

A single peripheral blood draw of about 116 mL on average was collected from each donor into heparinised tubes. Naive, central memory, regulatory and stem cell-like memory CD4+ T cells were sorted on a BD FACSAria II using a panel including CD45RO, CCR7, CD25, CD127, CD95 and CD27. A purity above 95% was achieved for all sorted populations. PBMCs were isolated right away by Lymphoprep density gradient centrifugation and were stained directly, without culture. Samples were stained and sorted in pairs, with one healthy donor and one patient per experiment, so that batch effects were minimized. Including the terminal cysteine and phenylalanine, the CDR3 comprises 16 residues. Kept here is only the CDR3 DNA, which spans 48 bases and is read in frame from base 1. From the germline V gene (reference sequence), CDR1 is SEHNR and CDR2 is FQNEAQ. Compared with germline, V lacks 5 bases and J lacks 2 bases; bases without a gene match: 4.

The paper as a whole reports these results and caveats: PCR might favor shorter templates, but patient and control samples were amplified and corrected together, so any skew would affect both groups equally. Because cDNA rather than genomic DNA was sequenced, highly expressing activated cells could have been over-represented, although no difference in activation and CD3 levels was found between groups. Because the HLA sub-analyses included only small numbers of individuals, any influence of HLA type on TCRB rearrangement was left unresolved. At VDJ recombination sites, type 1 diabetes patients had fewer insertions and more deleted nucleotides, which implies abnormalities in thymic rearrangement. Naive, central memory and regulatory TCRB repertoires appeared more similar among patients than among healthy donors. In all four CD4+ subsets, TCRB CDR3 length was moderately but significantly shorter in type 1 diabetes patients.

This clone occurred a few times. Its antigen has not been determined. It has no much larger one-base neighbor in the sample; base qualities were not kept. All of the isolated RNA was reverse transcribed with the High Capacity cDNA Reverse Transcription Kit, so expressed TCRB transcripts were sequenced. Deep immunoSEQ sequencing was applied to naive, central memory and regulatory T cell samples, giving an average of roughly 3.5 million total reads per sample. Sorted cells were lysed in RLT buffer, and RNA was extracted using DNase-treated RNeasy Micro or Mini kits according to cell number. To prevent cross-contamination, every cell subset was processed on its own, while patient and healthy donor samples were processed together. Using the immunoSEQ multiplex PCR, TCRB sequences were amplified from cDNA into 87-bp fragments spanning the CDR3 region. Amplicons were sequenced on the Illumina HiSeq platform. Under the source paper's analysis protocol: Synthetic template baselines were used to correct PCR bias computationally, reads within Hamming distance 2 were collapsed together, and singletons that could not be merged were discarded. Reads were aligned to IMGT to assign V, D and J genes, CDR3 length, and insertions or deletions at six rearrangement sites. Clonotype counts were normalized to sorted cell number within each subset before computing true diversity and Gini coefficients with the tcR R package. The overlap coefficient, calculated on TCRB nucleotide sequences, was used to quantify repertoire sharing. Out-of-frame TCRB sequences from naive cells were analyzed as a proxy for the pre-selection repertoire. TCRdb took over this immuneACCESS table, retaining in-frame rearrangements with V and J assigned. Such tables are incomplete; in checked studies, under half of the missing clones stem from an unresolved V gene, and the remainder is unexplained. The DNA gave D and trimming, while V, J and clone size come from that table. Across this sample there are 900,000 or so clones, with about a sixth seen only once. The leading ten clones occupy 0.02% to 0.03% of the sample.

This chain joins TRBV7-9 to TRBJ2-3; 13 nucleotides in the junction match TRBD2. The sequencing input was naive CD4+ T cells from blood. The sample's cell subset or site label, decoded: true naive CD4+ T cells. The TCR sequence derives from a young woman in good health. The nucleotides are TGTGCCAGCAGCCCTGGGACTAGCGGGATCACAGATACGCAGTATTTT. Its translation reads: CASSPGTSGITDTQYF.